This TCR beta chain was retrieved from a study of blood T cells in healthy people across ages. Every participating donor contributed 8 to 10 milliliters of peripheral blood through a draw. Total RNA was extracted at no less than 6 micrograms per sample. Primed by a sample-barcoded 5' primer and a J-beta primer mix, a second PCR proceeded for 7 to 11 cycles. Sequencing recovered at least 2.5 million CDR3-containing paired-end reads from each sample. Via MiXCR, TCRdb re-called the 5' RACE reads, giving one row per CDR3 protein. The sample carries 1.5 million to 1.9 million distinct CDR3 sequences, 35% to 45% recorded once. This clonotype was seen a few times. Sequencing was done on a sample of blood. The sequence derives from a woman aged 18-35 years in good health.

This CDR3 reads CASSQLTGGIEQFF. The CDR3 DNA sequence: TGTGCCAGCAGCCAACTTACAGGGGGCATCGAGCAGTTCTTC. The V and J genes are TRBV3-1 and TRBJ2-1, with TRBD1 matching over 9 bases. CDR1 and CDR2 from the germline V gene are LGHDT and YNNKEL (reference sequence). The ends lost 2 bases at V and 10 bases at J; junction bases unmatched: 6. The CDR3 is 14 amino acids.